The sequence of this T cell receptor (beta chain) was determined in a study of low-dose radiotherapy and immunotherapy resistance in tumors. Overall study context: Administration of intravenous cyclophosphamide at 200 mg/m2 took place every two weeks, one day before radiation and immunotherapy.

Germline V gene lookup returns CDR1 LNHDA and CDR2 SQIVND (reference sequence). This CDR3 is built from 13 residues. V was pared by 6 bases and J by 11 bases, with 19 bases between. Only one count was recorded for this clonotype. A far larger clone differs by one base, so this is likely a read error. Indicated time point: after trial treatment. As to treatment: LDRT plus nivolumab, ipilimumab, low-dose cyclophosphamide and aspirin (RACIN trial). Donors were dosed with nivolumab and ipilimumab; they also received aspirin, low-dose cyclophosphamide and low-dose radiotherapy. Advanced solid tumors without tumor-infiltrating lymphocytes were required for inclusion. Both TCRalpha and TCRbeta chains were reverse transcribed with V-gene-specific primers. With a V-primer adapter and a constant-region primer, TCRs were amplified for approximately 19 PCR cycles. TCRdb re-analysed the reads in MiXCR, keeping a single row per CDR3 protein. This table has tens of thousands of distinct CDR3 sequences, around a sixth appearing once.

The rearrangement joins TRBV19 to TRBJ2-5; D may match TRBD1 or TRBD2 (5 bases each). The sequence was obtained from a male donor with prostate cancer. Sequenced material: PBMCs, taken after low-dose radiotherapy plus immunotherapy. CDR3 DNA: TGTGCCAGTAGCCGAGACCGGGACGGTGAGCAGTACTTC. As protein: CASSRDRDGEQYF.